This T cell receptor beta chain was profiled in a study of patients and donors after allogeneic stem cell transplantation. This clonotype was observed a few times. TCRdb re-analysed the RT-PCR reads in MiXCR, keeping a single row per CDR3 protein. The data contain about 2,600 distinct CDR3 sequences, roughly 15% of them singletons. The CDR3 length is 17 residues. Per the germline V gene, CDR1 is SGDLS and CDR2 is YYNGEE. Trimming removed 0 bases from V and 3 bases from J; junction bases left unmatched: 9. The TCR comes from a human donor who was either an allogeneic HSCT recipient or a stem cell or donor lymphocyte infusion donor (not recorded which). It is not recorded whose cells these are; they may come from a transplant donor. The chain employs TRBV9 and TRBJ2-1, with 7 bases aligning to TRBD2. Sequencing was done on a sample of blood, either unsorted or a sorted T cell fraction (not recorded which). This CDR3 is CASSVGPRGRGYNEQFF. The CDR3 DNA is TGTGCCAGCAGCGTAGGTCCCCGCGGGAGAGGCTACAATGAGCAGTTCTTC.